This TCR beta chain was documented in a study of technical replicates of blood from a handful of donors (dated by TCRdb to the late 2010s). Comments on this clone: There is no known antigen for this receptor. Nothing much larger sits one base from this clone, and base qualities are not available.

Receptor libraries were prepared by the immunoSEQ multiplex PCR assay. This immuneACCESS table, as held by TCRdb, lists in-frame sequences with V and J called but not all clones. Of the missing ones, under half trace to an unresolved V gene in checked studies; the others have no known cause. The sample records about 87,000 clones, approximately 95% of which are singletons. The ten largest clonotypes hold around 0.3% of the sample. The germline V gene encodes CDR1 LGHNA and CDR2 YNFKEQ. V and J are truncated by 2 bases and 5 bases respectively, leaving an intervening sequence of 8 bases. The CDR3 contains 13 residues, cysteine and phenylalanine counted. The sequence is cut down to CDR3 DNA, 39 bases in frame from base 1.

Recombination connected TRBV4-2 to TRBJ2-3, with the D gene too uncertain to name. The receptor was isolated from a human donor in good health. Material for sequencing was T cells isolated from PBMCs. The CDR3 region reads CASSQNGGDTQYF. Here is the DNA: TGTGCCAGCAGCCAAAATGGCGGAGATACGCAGTATTTT.